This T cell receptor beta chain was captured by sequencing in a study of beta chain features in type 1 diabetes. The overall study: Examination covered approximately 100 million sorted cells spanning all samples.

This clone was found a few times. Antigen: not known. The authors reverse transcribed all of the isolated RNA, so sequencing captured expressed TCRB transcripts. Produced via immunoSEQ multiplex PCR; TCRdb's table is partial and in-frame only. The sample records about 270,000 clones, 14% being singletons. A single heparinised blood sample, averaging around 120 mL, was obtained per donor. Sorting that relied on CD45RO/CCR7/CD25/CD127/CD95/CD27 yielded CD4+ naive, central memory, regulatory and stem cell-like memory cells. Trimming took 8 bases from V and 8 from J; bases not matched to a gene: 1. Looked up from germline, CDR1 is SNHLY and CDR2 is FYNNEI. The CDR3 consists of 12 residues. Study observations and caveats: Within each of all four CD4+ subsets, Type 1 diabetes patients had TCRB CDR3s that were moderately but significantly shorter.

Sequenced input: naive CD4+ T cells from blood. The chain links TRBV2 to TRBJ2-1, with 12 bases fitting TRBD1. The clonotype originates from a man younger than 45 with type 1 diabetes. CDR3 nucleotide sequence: TGTGCCAGCCGGGACAGGGGGCATGAGCAGTTCTTC. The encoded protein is CASRDRGHEQFF.